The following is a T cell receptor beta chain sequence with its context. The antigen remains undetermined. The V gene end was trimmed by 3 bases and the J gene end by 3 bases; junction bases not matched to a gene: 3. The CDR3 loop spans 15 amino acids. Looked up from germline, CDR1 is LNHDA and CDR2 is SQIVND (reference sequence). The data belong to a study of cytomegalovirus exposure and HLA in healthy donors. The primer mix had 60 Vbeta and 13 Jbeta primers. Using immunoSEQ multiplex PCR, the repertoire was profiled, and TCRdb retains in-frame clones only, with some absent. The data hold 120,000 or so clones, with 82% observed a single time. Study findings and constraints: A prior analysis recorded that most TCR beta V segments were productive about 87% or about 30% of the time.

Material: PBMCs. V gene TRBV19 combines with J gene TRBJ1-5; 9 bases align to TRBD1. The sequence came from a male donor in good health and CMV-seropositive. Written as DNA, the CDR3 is TGTGCCAGTAGTATCGGACAGGGGATCAATCAGCCCCAGCATTTT. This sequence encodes CASSIGQGINQPQHF.